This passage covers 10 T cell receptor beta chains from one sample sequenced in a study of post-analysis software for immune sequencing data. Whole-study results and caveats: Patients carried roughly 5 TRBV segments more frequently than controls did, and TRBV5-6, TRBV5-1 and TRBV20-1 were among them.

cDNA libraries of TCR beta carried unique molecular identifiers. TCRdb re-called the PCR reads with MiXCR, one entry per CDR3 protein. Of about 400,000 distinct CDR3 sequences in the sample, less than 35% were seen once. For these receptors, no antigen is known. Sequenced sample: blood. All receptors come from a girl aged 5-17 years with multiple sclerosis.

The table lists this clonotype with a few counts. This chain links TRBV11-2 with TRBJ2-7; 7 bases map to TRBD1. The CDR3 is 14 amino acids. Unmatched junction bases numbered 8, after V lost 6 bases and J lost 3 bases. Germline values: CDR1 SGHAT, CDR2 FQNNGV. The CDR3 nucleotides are TGTGCCAGCAGTCATTTCCGGGACAGCTACGAGCAGTACTTC. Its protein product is CASSHFRDSYEQYF.

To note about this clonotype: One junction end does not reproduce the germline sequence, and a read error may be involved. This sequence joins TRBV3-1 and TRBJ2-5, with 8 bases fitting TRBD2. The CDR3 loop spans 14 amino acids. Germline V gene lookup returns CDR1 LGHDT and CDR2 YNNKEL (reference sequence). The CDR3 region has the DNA TGTGCCAGCAGGGCGGTGGGACTAGGAGAGGCCCAGTACTTC. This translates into CASRAVGLGEAQYF.

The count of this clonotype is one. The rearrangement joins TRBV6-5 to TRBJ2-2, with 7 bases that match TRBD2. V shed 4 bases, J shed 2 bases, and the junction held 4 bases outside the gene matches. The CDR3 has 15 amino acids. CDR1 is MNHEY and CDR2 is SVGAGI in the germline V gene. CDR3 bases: TGTGCCAGCAGTTGGTCTAGCGGAAACACCGGGGAGCTGTTTTTT. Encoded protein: CASSWSSGNTGELFF.

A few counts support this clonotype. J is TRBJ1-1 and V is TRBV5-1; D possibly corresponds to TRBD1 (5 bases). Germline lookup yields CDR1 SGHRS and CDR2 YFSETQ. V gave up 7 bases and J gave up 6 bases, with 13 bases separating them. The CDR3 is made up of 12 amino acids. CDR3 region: CASRYGGAEAFF. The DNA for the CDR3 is TGCGCCAGCCGATACGGGGGAGCTGAAGCTTTCTTT.

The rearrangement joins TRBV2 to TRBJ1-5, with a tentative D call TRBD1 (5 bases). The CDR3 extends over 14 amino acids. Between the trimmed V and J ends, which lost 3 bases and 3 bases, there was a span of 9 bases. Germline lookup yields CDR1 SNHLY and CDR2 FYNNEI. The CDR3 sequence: CASSDRDYNQPQHF. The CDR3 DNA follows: TGTGCCAGCAGTGACAGGGATTACAATCAGCCCCAGCATTTT.

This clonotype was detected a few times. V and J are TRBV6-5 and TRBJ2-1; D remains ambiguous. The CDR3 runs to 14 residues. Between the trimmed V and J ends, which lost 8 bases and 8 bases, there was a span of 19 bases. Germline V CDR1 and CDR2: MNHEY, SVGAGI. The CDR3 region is CASRAELWSDEQFF. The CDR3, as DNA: TGTGCCAGCCGGGCGGAGCTCTGGAGCGATGAGCAGTTCTTC.

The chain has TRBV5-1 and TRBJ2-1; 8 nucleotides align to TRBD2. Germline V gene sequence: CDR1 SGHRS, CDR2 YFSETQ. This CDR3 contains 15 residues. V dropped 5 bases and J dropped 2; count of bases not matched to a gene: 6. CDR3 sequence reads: CASRVAGWPYNEQFF. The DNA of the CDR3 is TGCGCCAGCAGAGTAGCGGGGTGGCCCTACAATGAGCAGTTCTTC.

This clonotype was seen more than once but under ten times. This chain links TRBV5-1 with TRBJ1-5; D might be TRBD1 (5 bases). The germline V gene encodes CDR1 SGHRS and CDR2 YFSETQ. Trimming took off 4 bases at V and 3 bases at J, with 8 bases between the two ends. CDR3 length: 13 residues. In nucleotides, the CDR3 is TGCGCCAGCAGCACCGGACACAATCAGCCCCAGCATTTT. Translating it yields CASSTGHNQPQHF. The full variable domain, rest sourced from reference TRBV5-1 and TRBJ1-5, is KAGVTQTPRYLIKTRGQQVTLSCSPISGHRSVSWYQQTPGQGLQFLFEYFSETQRNKGNFPGRFSGRQFSNSRSEMNVSTLELGDSALYLCASSTGHNQPQHFGDGTRLSIL.

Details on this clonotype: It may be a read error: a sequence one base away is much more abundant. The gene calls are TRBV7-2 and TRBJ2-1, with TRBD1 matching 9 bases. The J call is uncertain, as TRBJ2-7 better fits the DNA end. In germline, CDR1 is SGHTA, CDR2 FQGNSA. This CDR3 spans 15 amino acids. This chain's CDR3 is CASSSGQGSSDEQYF. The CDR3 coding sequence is TGTGCCAGCAGCTCCGGACAGGGGAGTTCGGATGAGCAGTACTTC.

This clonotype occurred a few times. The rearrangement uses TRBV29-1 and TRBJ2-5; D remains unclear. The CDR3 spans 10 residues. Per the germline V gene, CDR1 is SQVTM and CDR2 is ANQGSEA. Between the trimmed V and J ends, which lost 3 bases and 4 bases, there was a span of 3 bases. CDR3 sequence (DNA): TGCAGCGTTGATCTAGAGACCCAGTACTTC. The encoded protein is CSVDLETQYF.